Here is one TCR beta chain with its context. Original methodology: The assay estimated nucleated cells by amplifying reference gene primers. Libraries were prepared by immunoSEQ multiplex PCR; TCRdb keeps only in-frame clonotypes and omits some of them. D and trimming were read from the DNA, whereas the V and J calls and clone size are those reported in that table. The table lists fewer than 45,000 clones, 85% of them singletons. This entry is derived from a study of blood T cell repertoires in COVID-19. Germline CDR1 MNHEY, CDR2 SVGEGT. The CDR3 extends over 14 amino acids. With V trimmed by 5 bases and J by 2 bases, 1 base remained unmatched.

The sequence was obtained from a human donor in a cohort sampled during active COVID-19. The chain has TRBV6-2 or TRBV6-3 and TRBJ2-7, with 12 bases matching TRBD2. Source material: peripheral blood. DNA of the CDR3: TGTGCCAGCAGTCGGACTAGCGGGGCCTACGAGCAGTACTTC. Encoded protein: CASSRTSGAYEQYF.